These 23 T cell receptor beta chains came from one sample sequenced in a study of T-cell memory formation after mild COVID-19. Each CDR3 protein is one row after TCRdb ran MiXCR on the 5' RACE reads. The table records under 300,000 distinct CDR3 sequences, roughly a tenth of them present only once. The sample was PBMCs or a T cell subset sorted from them (not recorded which). The receptor set was obtained from a man aged 18 to 30 who had mild COVID-19 (a few samples of this study predate the infection). Cell type and time point are not known.

This clonotype was counted only a few times. The V and J genes are TRBV11-2 and TRBJ2-4; D is possibly TRBD2 (5 bases). CDR1 and CDR2 from the germline V gene are SGHAT and FQNNGV. Trimming stripped 0 bases from V and 9 bases from J, with 15 bases between. The CDR3 spans 15 residues. The CDR3 protein is CASSLDLYQRRIQYF. In nucleotides, the CDR3 is TGTGCCAGCAGCTTAGATCTGTACCAGCGGCGCATTCAGTACTTC.

A few counts support this clonotype. This chain joins TRBV9 and TRBJ2-3; D remains ambiguous. The CDR3 spans 13 residues. Between the trimmed V and J ends, which lost 4 bases and 6 bases, there was a span of 12 bases. Germline CDR1 SGDLS, CDR2 YYNGEE. This CDR3 is CASSPLRVDTQYF. CDR3 DNA: TGTGCCAGCAGCCCCCTCCGGGTTGATACGCAGTATTTT.

The chain carries TRBV6-6 and TRBJ1-6; D remains ambiguous. Trimming cost V 0 bases and J 5 bases, with 11 bases left between them. The CDR3 is 16 residues long. Germline CDR1 and CDR2: MNHNY and SVGAGI (reference sequence). The CDR3 spells CASSYSLQSNNSPLHF. CDR3 nucleotides: TGTGCCAGCAGTTACTCGCTCCAAAGCAATAATTCACCCCTCCACTTT.

This rearrangement joins TRBV15 to TRBJ2-7, with D maybe TRBD2 (5 bases). CDR3 length: 12 residues. Germline V lookup: CDR1 LNHNV, CDR2 YYDKDF (reference sequence). The V end lost 8 bases, the J end lost 2 bases, and 10 bases lay between the germline ends. The CDR3 reads CATGHGAYEQYF. The CDR3 DNA sequence: TGTGCCACCGGGCACGGGGCCTACGAGCAGTACTTC.

The J gene is TRBJ1-6, the V gene TRBV18, with 9 bases that match TRBD1. Germline-derived CDR1 and CDR2 are KGHSH and LQKENI. V lost 0 bases and J lost 9; bases outside the gene matches: 3. The CDR3 is made up of 15 amino acids. For the CDR3, the DNA is TGTGCCAGCTCACCACCGGGACAGGGAGGTTCACCCCTCCACTTT. Translation gives CASSPPGQGGSPLHF.

This clonotype occurred many times. The chain carries TRBV7-3 and TRBJ2-3, with D possibly matching TRBD1 (5 bases). The CDR3 runs to 13 residues. Trimming took off 3 bases at V and 1 base at J, with 5 bases between the two ends. Germline V gene sequence: CDR1 SGHTA, CDR2 FQGTGA. This chain's CDR3 is CASSFRGTDTQYF. In DNA, the CDR3 is TGTGCCAGCAGCTTCAGGGGCACAGATACGCAGTATTTT.

The V call is TRBV5-1, the J call TRBJ1-1; perhaps TRBD1 as D (5 bases). The germline gives CDR1 SGHRS, CDR2 YFSETQ. This CDR3 contains 15 residues. Trimming removed 5 bases at V and 6 bases at J, with 20 bases between. CDR3 protein: CASRAWTIREAEAFF. CDR3 bases: TGCGCCAGCAGGGCCTGGACAATAAGAGAGGCTGAAGCTTTCTTT. Full variable domain (missing parts from reference TRBV5-1 and TRBJ1-1): KAGVTQTPRYLIKTRGQQVTLSCSPISGHRSVSWYQQTPGQGLQFLFEYFSETQRNKGNFPGRFSGRQFSNSRSEMNVSTLELGDSALYLCASRAWTIREAEAFFGQGTRLTVV.

This clonotype was observed at least ten times. The genes are TRBV12-3 or TRBV12-4 and TRBJ2-3, with TRBD2 matching over 7 bases. V lost 7 bases to trimming and J lost 6 bases; unmatched junction nucleotides: 10. The CDR3 runs 14 residues. CDR3 protein: CASTWVLALDTQYF. CDR3 nucleotides: TGTGCCAGCACCTGGGTACTAGCGCTTGATACGCAGTATTTT.

V is TRBV5-1 and J is TRBJ1-2, with D hard to call. The CDR3 runs 14 residues. V lost 0 bases and J lost 6, with 12 bases in between. Germline loops: CDR1 SGHRS, CDR2 YFSETQ. DNA of the CDR3: TGCGCCAGCAGCTTGGCCTCCAGTTTTAATGGCTACACCTTC. Protein sequence: CASSLASSFNGYTF.

This clonotype was observed at least ten times. V and J are TRBV7-2 and TRBJ2-7; 7 bases align to TRBD1. The CDR3 contains 13 residues. V was pared by 5 bases and J by 3 bases, with 4 bases of the junction left unmatched. Germline CDR1 SGHTA, CDR2 FQGNSA. CDR3: CASSPTGFYEQYV. Here the CDR3 DNA reads TGTGCCAGCAGCCCGACAGGGTTCTACGAGCAGTACGTC.

The J gene is TRBJ2-3, the V gene TRBV4-3; D is possibly TRBD1 or TRBD2 (6 bases each). Trimming took off 2 bases at V and 9 bases at J, with 21 bases between the two ends. Germline CDR1 is LGHNA and CDR2 is YSLEER. The length of the CDR3 is 16 residues. This chain's CDR3 is CASSQPGVAVGGTQYF. The CDR3 nucleotides read TGCGCCAGCAGCCAACCAGGGGTGGCGGTCGGAGGGACGCAGTATTTT.

This clonotype came up a few times. The CDR3 protein is CASSAGGYSYEQYF. In nucleotides, the CDR3 is TGCGCCAGCAGCGCGGGGGGCTACTCCTACGAGCAGTACTTC. The V call is TRBV5-1, the J call TRBJ2-7, with 8 positions matching TRBD2. The CDR3 runs 14 residues. Germline V gives CDR1 SGHRS, CDR2 YFSETQ. With V trimmed by 4 bases and J by 0 bases, 3 bases remained unmatched.

The chain combines TRBV6-2 or TRBV6-3 with TRBJ1-1; D possibly corresponds to TRBD1 (5 bases). CDR1 is MNHEY, CDR2 SVGEGT, per germline. This CDR3 is 16 amino acids long. With 6 bases removed from V and 1 base from J, the gap between germline ends came to 18 bases. The CDR3 spells CASSAIQTAKNTEAFF. CDR3 nucleotides: TGTGCCAGCAGCGCGATACAGACAGCTAAGAACACTGAAGCTTTCTTT.

The V gene is TRBV4-1, the J gene TRBJ2-3; TRBD1 or TRBD2 may be the D gene (6 bases each). V lost 2 bases and J 8 bases, leaving 17 bases between the germline ends. The germline V gene encodes CDR1 MGHRA and CDR2 YSYEKL. This CDR3 has 15 amino acids. CDR3 DNA sequence: TGCGCCAGCAGCCAATTTGCCGGGGGCTTGACTACGCAGTATTTT. It translates to CASSQFAGGLTTQYF.

This sequence joins TRBV15 and TRBJ1-2, with 7 nucleotides matching TRBD1. V was clipped by 4 bases and J by 4 bases; unmatched bases: 6. Germline V CDR1 and CDR2: LNHNV, YYDKDF (reference sequence). This CDR3 is 14 amino acids long. The CDR3: CATSNDRVSYGYTF. CDR3 coding DNA: TGTGCCACCAGCAACGACAGGGTTAGCTATGGCTACACCTTC.

This clonotype occurred a few times. The genes are TRBV6-5 and TRBJ1-2; TRBD1 agrees at 8 bases. The CDR3 has 11 residues. Germline-derived CDR1 and CDR2 are MNHEY and SVGAGI. The V segment lost 8 bases and the J segment 5 bases; nucleotides outside the gene matches: 1. CDR3 amino acids: CASRQGYGYTF. CDR3 in DNA: TGTGCCAGCCGACAGGGGTATGGCTACACCTTC.

This clonotype was seen a handful of times. This chain links TRBV11-2 with TRBJ2-5, with TRBD2 identical over 9 bases. The germline gives CDR1 SGHAT, CDR2 FQNNGV. This CDR3 has 15 amino acids. The J segment lost 4 bases and the V segment lost 5 bases, leaving 8 bases of the junction unmatched. CDR3 sequence reads: CASSERGGRGETQYF. The CDR3 DNA follows: TGTGCCAGCAGCGAGCGGGGCGGGAGGGGAGAGACCCAGTACTTC.

The V call is TRBV28, the J call TRBJ2-1; D is possibly TRBD2 (6 bases). The CDR3 extends over 17 amino acids. From germline, CDR1 is MDHEN and CDR2 SYDVKM. The V end was cut by 2 bases, the J end by 2 bases, with 16 bases between. For the CDR3, the DNA is TGTGCCAGCAGTTTAGGGGCTAGCGTTACAACCTACAATGAGCAGTTCTTC. Protein product: CASSLGASVTTYNEQFF.

This rearrangement joins TRBV9 to TRBJ2-7; D call uncertain. Germline V CDR1 and CDR2: SGDLS, YYNGEE. The CDR3 spans 11 residues. V shed 0 bases and J shed 7 bases, with 5 bases lying between them. The CDR3 protein is CASSVVGEQYV. In DNA, the CDR3 is TGTGCCAGCAGCGTAGTGGGGGAGCAGTACGTC.

In DNA form, the CDR3 reads TGCGCCAGCACCAGGACAGCGAACACCGGGGAGCTGTTTTTT. Its translation is CASTRTANTGELFF. The chain has TRBV10-2 and TRBJ2-2; tentative D call: TRBD1 (6 bases). The CDR3 spans 14 residues. With 7 bases removed from V and 0 bases from J, the gap between germline ends came to 9 bases. The germline gives CDR1 WSHSY, CDR2 SAAADI.

This clonotype was counted a few times. The rearrangement uses TRBV4-3 and TRBJ2-3, with TRBD2 matching 9 bases. The CDR3 sequence is 16 residues long. V gave up 1 base and J gave up 4 bases; unmatched junction bases: 6. Germline loops: CDR1 LGHNA, CDR2 YSLEER. CDR3 region: CASSQARGGAADTQYF. CDR3 sequence (DNA): TGCGCCAGCAGCCAAGCCCGCGGGGGGGCAGCAGATACGCAGTATTTT.

This clonotype was seen repeatedly, ten times or more. The J gene is TRBJ2-1, the V gene TRBV3-1, with 8 nucleotides matching TRBD2. The germline V gene has CDR1 LGHDT and CDR2 YNNKEL (reference sequence). The CDR3 loop spans 14 amino acids. J lost 2 bases, V lost 4 bases, and 1 base had no gene match. The CDR3 DNA reads as TGTGCCAGCAGCCGCGGGGGGCCCTACAATGAGCAGTTCTTC. As protein: CASSRGGPYNEQFF.

The sample holds many counts of this clonotype. V usage is TRBV12-3 or TRBV12-4 and J usage is TRBJ2-3; 8 bases align to TRBD2. CDR3 length: 16 amino acids. V shed 3 bases, J shed 0 bases, and the junction held 5 bases outside the gene matches. CDR3 sequence (DNA): TGTGCCAGCAGTTTCATCCGGGGGGGGAGCACAGATACGCAGTATTTT. Translation: CASSFIRGGSTDTQYF.